The 10 T cell receptor beta chains below come from one sample, sequenced in a study of blood T cell repertoires in COVID-19. Some clones are missing from TCRdb's copy, which holds only in-frame ones; the method was immunoSEQ multiplex PCR. Of about 230,000 clones in the sample, around four fifths were seen once. Sequencing input: peripheral blood. The receptors here all came from a woman aged 70 to 79 with active or convalescent COVID-19.

The rearrangement joins TRBV6-6 to TRBJ1-3; a weak D match, TRBD1 (6 bases). Trimming removed 2 bases at V and 3 bases at J, with 11 bases between. The length of the CDR3 is 15 residues. CDR1 and CDR2 from the germline V gene are MNHNY and SVGAGI (reference sequence). The CDR3 DNA follows: TGTGCCAGCAGTTACGACAGGTCTGTTGGAAACACCATATATTTT. It specifies CASSYDRSVGNTIYF.

The chain employs TRBV28 and TRBJ1-2; D unclear. Trimming shortened V by 6 bases and J by 1 base, and 9 bases separated the two germline ends. CDR3 size: 13 residues. Germline V gene sequence: CDR1 MDHEN, CDR2 SYDVKM. CDR3: CASRPGSNYGYTF. The CDR3 bases are TGTGCCAGCAGACCCGGGAGTAACTATGGCTACACCTTC.

The rearrangement uses TRBV24-1 and TRBJ2-5; 7 bases fit TRBD2. From germline, CDR1 is KGHDR and CDR2 SFDVKD. J lost 4 bases, V lost 10 bases, and 8 bases had no gene match. This CDR3 has 13 residues. This CDR3 reads CATASGDVETQYF. CDR3 coding DNA: TGTGCCACGGCGAGCGGGGACGTAGAGACCCAGTACTTC.

The CDR3 DNA sequence: TGCGCCAGCAGCTTGGAAGCGACGGCGGGCAATGAGCAGTTCTTC. This encodes CASSLEATAGNEQFF. This chain joins TRBV5-1 and TRBJ2-1, with D maybe TRBD2 (5 bases). Germline V lookup: CDR1 SGHRS, CDR2 YFSETQ. CDR3 length equals 15 residues. The V end was cut by 0 bases, the J end by 6 bases, with 13 bases between.

V is TRBV27 and J is TRBJ1-6; D is perhaps TRBD1 (5 bases). CDR1 and CDR2 (germline): MNHEY, SMNVEV (reference sequence). With 2 bases removed from V and 9 bases from J, the gap between germline ends came to 8 bases. CDR3 length equals 13 residues. The CDR3 DNA reads as TGTGCCAGCAGTTTAAGGAGGGGTTCACCCCTCCACTTT. Its protein product is CASSLRRGSPLHF.

The chain has TRBV7-2 and TRBJ1-4; D is perhaps TRBD1 (5 bases). The CDR3 consists of 16 residues. The germline gives CDR1 SGHTA, CDR2 FQGNSA. Trimming took off 5 bases at V and 7 bases at J, with 20 bases between the two ends. CDR3 sequence: CASSVLAGRGGEKLFF. CDR3 nucleotide sequence: TGTGCCAGCAGCGTATTGGCGGGGAGGGGCGGTGAAAAACTGTTTTTT.

The V call is TRBV4-2, the J call TRBJ2-3; 9 bases fit TRBD2. V shed 0 bases and J 7 bases; nucleotides not matched to a gene: 14. The CDR3 contains 18 residues. Per the germline V gene, CDR1 is LGHNA and CDR2 is YNFKEQ. CDR3 sequence reads: CASSQEVAARGGRNTQYF. CDR3 sequence (DNA): TGTGCCAGCAGCCAAGAGGTGGCTGCGCGGGGGGGCCGGAATACGCAGTATTTT.

The rearrangement joins TRBV7-9 to TRBJ1-1; maybe TRBD1 (5 bases). Trimming removed 3 bases at V and 4 bases at J, with 18 bases between. The germline CDR1 and CDR2 sequences are SEHNR and FQNEAQ (reference sequence). This CDR3 has 16 residues. CDR3 nucleotide sequence: TGTGCCAGCAGCTTTTCTACAGGTTTCCTGAGCACTGAAGCTTTCTTT. It is translated as CASSFSTGFLSTEAFF.

The gene calls are TRBV5-1 and TRBJ2-7; TRBD1 is a possible D gene (6 bases). The CDR3 spans 14 residues. The germline V gene has CDR1 SGHRS and CDR2 YFSETQ. V was pared by 2 bases and J by 2 bases, with 11 bases between. CDR3: CASSFDRPTYEQYF. For the CDR3, the DNA is TGCGCCAGCAGCTTTGACAGGCCAACCTACGAGCAGTACTTC.

The chain is built from TRBV2 and TRBJ2-1; D may be TRBD1 (6 bases). The germline V gene encodes CDR1 SNHLY and CDR2 FYNNEI. The CDR3 has 14 residues. V gave up 4 bases and J gave up 5 bases, with 12 bases separating them. The CDR3: CASSVQGRNNEQFF. CDR3 sequence (DNA): TGTGCCAGCAGTGTCCAGGGGCGGAACAATGAGCAGTTCTTC.